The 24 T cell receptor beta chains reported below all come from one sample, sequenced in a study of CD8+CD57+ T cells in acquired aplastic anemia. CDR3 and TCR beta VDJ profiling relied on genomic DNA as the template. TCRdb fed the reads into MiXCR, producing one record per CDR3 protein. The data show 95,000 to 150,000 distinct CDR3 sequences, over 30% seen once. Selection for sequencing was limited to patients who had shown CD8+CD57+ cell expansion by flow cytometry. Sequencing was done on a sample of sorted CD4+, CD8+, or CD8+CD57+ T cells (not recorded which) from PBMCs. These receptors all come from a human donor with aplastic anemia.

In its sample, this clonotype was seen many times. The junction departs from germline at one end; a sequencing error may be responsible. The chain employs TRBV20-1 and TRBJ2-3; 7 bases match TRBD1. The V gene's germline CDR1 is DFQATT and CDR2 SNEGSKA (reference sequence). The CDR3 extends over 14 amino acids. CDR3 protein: CSARVAGGTDTQYF. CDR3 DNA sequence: TGCAGCGCTAGAGTGGCAGGGGGAACAGATACGCAGTATTTT.

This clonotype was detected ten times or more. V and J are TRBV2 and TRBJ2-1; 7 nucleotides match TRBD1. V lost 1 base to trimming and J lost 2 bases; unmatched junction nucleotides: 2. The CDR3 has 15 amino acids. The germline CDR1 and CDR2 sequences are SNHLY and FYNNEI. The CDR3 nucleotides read TGTGCCAGCAGTGAAGAACAGGGGCCCTACAATGAGCAGTTCTTC. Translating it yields CASSEEQGPYNEQFF.

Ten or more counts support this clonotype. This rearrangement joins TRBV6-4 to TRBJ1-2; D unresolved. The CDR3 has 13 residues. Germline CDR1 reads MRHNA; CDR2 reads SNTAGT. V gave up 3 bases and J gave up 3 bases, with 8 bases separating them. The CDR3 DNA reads TGTGCCAGCAGTGAAGGGCCGTACTATGGCTACACCTTC. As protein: CASSEGPYYGYTF.

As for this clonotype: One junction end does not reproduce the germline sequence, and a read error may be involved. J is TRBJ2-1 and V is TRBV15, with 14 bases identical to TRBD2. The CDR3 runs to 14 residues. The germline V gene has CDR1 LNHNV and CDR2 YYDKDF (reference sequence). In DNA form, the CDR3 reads TGTGCCACCAGAAGAGGGACTAGCGGGAGTGAGAAGTTCTTC. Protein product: CATRRGTSGSEKFF.

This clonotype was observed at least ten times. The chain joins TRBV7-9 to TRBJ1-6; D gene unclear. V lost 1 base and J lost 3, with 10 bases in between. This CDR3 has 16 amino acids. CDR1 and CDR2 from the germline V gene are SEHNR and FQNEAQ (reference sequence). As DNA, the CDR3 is TGTGCCAGCAGCTTAGGTAGAGGCAGCTATAATTCACCCCTCCACTTT. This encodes CASSLGRGSYNSPLHF.

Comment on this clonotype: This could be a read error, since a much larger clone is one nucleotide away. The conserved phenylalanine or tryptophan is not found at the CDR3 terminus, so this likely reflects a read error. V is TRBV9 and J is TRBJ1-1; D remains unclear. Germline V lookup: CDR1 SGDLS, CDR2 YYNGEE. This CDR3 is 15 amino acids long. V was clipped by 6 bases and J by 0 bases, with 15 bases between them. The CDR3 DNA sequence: TGTGCCAGCACCGTTTCGGACGGTATGAACACTGAAGCTTTCCTT. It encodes CASTVSDGMNTEAFL.

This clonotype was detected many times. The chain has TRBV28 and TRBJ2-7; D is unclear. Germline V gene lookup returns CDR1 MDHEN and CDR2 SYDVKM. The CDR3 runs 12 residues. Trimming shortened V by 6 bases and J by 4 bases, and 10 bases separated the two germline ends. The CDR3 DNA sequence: TGTGCCAGCAGCCCTCATGGGTACGAGCAGTACTTC. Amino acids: CASSPHGYEQYF. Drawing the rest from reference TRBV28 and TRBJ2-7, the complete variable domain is DVKVTQSSRYLVKRTGEKVFLECVQDMDHENMFWYRQDPGLGLRLIYFSYDVKMKEKGDIPEGYSVSREKKERFSLILESASTNQTSMYLCASSPHGYEQYFGPGTRLTVT.

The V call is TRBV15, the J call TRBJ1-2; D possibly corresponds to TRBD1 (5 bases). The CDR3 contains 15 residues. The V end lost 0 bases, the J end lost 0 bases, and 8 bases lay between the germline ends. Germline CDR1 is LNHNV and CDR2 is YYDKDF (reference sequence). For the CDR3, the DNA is TGTGCCACCAGCAGAGACAGGGCGACTAACTATGGCTACACCTTC. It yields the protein CATSRDRATNYGYTF.

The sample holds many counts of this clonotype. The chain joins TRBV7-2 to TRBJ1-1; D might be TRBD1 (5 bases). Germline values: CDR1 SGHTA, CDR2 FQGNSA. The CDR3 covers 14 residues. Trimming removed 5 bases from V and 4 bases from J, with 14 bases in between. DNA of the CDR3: TGTGCCAGCAGCCCTAATCGTCAGGGCACTGAAGCTTTCTTT. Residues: CASSPNRQGTEAFF.

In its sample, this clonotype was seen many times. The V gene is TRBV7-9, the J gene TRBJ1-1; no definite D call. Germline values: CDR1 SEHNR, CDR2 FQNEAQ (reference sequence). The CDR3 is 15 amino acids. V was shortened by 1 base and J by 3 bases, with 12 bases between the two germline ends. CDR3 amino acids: CASSLGSRRDTEAFF. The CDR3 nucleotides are TGTGCCAGCAGCTTAGGCAGCAGGAGGGACACTGAAGCTTTCTTT.

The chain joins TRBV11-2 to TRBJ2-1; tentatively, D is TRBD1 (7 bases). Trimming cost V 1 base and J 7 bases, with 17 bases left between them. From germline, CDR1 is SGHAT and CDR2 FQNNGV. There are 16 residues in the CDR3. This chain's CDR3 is CASSLGGGGERNEQFF. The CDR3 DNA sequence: TGTGCCAGCAGCTTAGGTGGAGGGGGCGAAAGGAATGAGCAGTTCTTC.

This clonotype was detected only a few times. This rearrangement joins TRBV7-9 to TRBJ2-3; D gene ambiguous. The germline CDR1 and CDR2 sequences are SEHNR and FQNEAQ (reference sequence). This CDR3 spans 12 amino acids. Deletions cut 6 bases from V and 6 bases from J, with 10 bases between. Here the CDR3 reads CASRFSEDTQYF. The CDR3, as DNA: TGTGCCAGCAGATTTTCGGAGGATACGCAGTATTTT.

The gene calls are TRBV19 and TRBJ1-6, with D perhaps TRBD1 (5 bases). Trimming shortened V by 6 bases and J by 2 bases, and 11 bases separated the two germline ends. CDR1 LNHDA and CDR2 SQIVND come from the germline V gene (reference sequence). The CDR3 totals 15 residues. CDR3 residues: CASRPDSTYNSPLHF. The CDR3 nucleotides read TGTGCCAGTAGACCCGACAGCACCTATAATTCACCCCTCCACTTT.

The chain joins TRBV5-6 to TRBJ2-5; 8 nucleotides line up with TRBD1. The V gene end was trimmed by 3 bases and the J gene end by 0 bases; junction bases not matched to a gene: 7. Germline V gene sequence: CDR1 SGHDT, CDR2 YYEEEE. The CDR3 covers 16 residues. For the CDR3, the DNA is TGTGCCAGCAGCTGGGCCGGGACAGGAGACCAAGAGACCCAGTACTTC. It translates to CASSWAGTGDQETQYF. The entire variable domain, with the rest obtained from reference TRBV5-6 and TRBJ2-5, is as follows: DAGVTQSPTHLIKTRGQQVTLRCSPKSGHDTVSWYQQALGQGPQFIFQYYEEEERQRGNFPDRFSGHQFPNYSSELNVNALLLGDSALYLCASSWAGTGDQETQYFGPGTRLLVL.

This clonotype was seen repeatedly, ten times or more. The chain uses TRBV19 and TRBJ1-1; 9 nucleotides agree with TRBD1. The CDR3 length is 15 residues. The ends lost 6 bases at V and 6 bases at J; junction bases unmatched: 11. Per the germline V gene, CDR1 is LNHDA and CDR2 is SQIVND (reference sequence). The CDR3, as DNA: TGTGCCAGTAGGCGGTCGGACAGGGGAGTTGCTGAAGCTTTCTTT. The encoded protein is CASRRSDRGVAEAFF.

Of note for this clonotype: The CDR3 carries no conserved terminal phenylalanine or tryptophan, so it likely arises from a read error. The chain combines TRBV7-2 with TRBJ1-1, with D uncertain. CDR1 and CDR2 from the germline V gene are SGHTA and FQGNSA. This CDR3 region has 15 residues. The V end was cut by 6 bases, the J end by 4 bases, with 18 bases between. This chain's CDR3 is CASSHPKGGGTEAFS. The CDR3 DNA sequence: TGTGCCAGCAGTCACCCTAAGGGAGGTGGCACTGAAGCTTTCTCT.

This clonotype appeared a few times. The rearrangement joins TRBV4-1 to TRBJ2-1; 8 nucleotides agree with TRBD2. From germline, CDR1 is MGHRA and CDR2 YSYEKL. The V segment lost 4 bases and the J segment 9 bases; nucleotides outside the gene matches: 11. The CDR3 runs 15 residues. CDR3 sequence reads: CASSLEGLDGGEQFF. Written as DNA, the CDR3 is TGCGCCAGCAGCCTTGAGGGACTAGACGGCGGTGAGCAGTTCTTC.

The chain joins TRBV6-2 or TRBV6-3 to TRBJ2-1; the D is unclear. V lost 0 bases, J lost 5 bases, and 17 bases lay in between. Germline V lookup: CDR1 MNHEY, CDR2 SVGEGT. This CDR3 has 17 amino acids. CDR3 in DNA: TGTGCCAGCAGTTACTCGAGGCTCCCGGTACTTCACAATGAGCAGTTCTTC. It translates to CASSYSRLPVLHNEQFF.

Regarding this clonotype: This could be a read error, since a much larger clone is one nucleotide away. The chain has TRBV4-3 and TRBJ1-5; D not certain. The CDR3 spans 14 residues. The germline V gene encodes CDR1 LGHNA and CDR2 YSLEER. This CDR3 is CASSQVGPRQPQQF. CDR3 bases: TGCGCCAGCAGCCAAGTAGGCCCCAGGCAGCCCCAGCAGTTT.

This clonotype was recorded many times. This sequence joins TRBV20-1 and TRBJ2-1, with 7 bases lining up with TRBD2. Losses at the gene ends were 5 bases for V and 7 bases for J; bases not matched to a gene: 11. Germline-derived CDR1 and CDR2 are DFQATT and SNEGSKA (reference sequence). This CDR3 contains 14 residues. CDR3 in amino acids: CSAFAGLGGNEQFF. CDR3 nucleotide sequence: TGCAGTGCTTTCGCCGGACTAGGTGGAAATGAGCAGTTCTTC.

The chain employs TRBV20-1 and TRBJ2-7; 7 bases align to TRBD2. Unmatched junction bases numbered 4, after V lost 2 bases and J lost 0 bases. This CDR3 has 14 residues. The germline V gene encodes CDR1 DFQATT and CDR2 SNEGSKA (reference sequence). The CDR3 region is CSARRQRGSYEQYV. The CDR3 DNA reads TGCAGTGCTAGACGCCAGCGGGGCTCCTACGAGCAGTACGTC.

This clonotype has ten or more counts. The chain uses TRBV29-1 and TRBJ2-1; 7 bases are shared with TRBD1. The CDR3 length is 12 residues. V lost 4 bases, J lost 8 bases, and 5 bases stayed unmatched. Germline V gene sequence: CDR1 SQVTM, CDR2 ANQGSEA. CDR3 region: CSVGQGVYEQFF. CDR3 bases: TGCAGCGTTGGACAGGGAGTGTATGAGCAGTTCTTC.

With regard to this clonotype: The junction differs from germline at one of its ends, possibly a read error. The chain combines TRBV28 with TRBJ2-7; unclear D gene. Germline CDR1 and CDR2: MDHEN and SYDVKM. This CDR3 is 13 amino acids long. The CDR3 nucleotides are TGTGCCAGCAGTTTATTCGGAGCCTACGGGCAGTACTTC. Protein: CASSLFGAYGQYF.

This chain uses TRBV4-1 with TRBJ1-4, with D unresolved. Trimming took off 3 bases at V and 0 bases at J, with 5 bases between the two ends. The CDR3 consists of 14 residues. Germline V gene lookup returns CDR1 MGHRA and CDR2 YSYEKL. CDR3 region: CASSHPPTNEKLFF. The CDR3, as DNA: TGCGCCAGCAGCCACCCGCCAACTAATGAAAAACTGTTTTTT.